Listed below are T cell receptor beta chains from one sample, sequenced in a study of CD8 T cells in Susac syndrome. TCRdb processed the immunoSEQ multiplex PCR reads anew with MiXCR; each CDR3 protein has one entry. The sample shows about 130,000 distinct CDR3 sequences, about 93% of them seen only once. Sequenced material: CD8+ T cells from PBMCs. The receptors were gathered from a human donor with multiple sclerosis. The CDR3 runs from the conserved cysteine through the conserved F or W. Each record gives: J gene, V gene, CDR3 protein.

>TRBJ2-2|TRBV12-3/TRBV12-4
CASVPNTNTGELFF
>TRBJ1-1|TRBV6-5
CASSYSDTWDTEAFF
>TRBJ2-7|TRBV29-1
CSVDVDSTYEQYF
>TRBJ2-7|TRBV7-9
CASSSAGTSGMEQYF
>TRBJ2-5|TRBV7-9
CAVRRGDPKETQYF
>TRBJ2-1|TRBV7-9
CASSPVRRGYNEQFF
>TRBJ1-3|TRBV20-1
CSARRGDGSSGNTIYF
>TRBJ2-7|TRBV7-9
CATGLWDEQYF
>TRBJ2-5|TRBV12-3/TRBV12-4
CASSPAGTQYF
>TRBJ2-3|TRBV2
CASNPWLAGVTDTQYF
>TRBJ1-4|TRBV27
CASSSPGSYNEKLFF
>TRBJ2-1|TRBV2
CARGSLIYNEQFF
>TRBJ1-2|TRBV19
CASNAIANYGYTF
>TRBJ1-5|TRBV19
CASSWTGFSNQPQHF
>TRBJ1-5|TRBV24-1
CATSARGLINQPQHF
>TRBJ2-1|TRBV27
CASSLRVPSYNEQFF
>TRBJ2-3|TRBV25-1
CASGEGRWDTQYF
>TRBJ1-5|TRBV9
CASSALDGRNQPQHF
>TRBJ1-1|TRBV19
CASSIGWNTEAFF
>TRBJ2-5|TRBV3-1
CASSPYGTGFRETQYF
>TRBJ2-5|TRBV5-1
CASSLRGSGRGETQYF
>TRBJ1-1|TRBV29-1
CSVDPGGGRVEAFF
>TRBJ1-1|TRBV27
CASSDLAGAEAFF
>TRBJ2-5|TRBV5-8
CASSLDGQETQYF
>TRBJ2-2|TRBV2
CASSGLAGGRAGELFF
>TRBJ1-2|TRBV15
CATSTPGTVGYTF
>TRBJ2-1|TRBV7-9
CASSQPGTAYNEQFF
>TRBJ2-7|TRBV19
CASSARDGSYEQYF
>TRBJ1-1|TRBV30
CAWSVMYTEAFF
>TRBJ2-3|TRBV3-1
CASSQDFWGTDTQYF
>TRBJ1-1|TRBV27
CASSPASGAEAFF
>TRBJ2-3|TRBV13
CASRGAGDSHTQYF
>TRBJ1-1|TRBV7-2
CASTPGRGLEAFF
>TRBJ2-7|TRBV2
CASSLGIALSYEQYF
>TRBJ2-1|TRBV4-1
CASSQDRDARDNEQFF
>TRBJ1-1|TRBV9
CASSVEGDRGGTEAFF
>TRBJ2-7|TRBV6-2/TRBV6-3
CASSSLTSGLNEQYF
>TRBJ1-1|TRBV20-1
CSARESGTDTEAFF
>TRBJ1-5|TRBV4-1
CASSQGTGEGQPQHF
>TRBJ2-7|TRBV27
CASRLGVQGSYEQYF
>TRBJ2-1|TRBV29-1
CSVSETRRSYNEQFF
>TRBJ2-1|TRBV6-5
CASSYMLGEEQFF
>TRBJ2-3|TRBV4-2
CASSQGAFTDTQYF
>TRBJ2-2|TRBV7-2
CASSPAPGEDTGELFF
>TRBJ2-7|TRBV27
CASSPYPPSTAGSSYEQYF
>TRBJ2-7|TRBV9
CASSVGLGAYEQYF
>TRBJ2-2|TRBV2
CAVHSADLSNTGELFF
>TRBJ2-1|TRBV20-1
CSASPGLASEQFF
>TRBJ1-2|TRBV5-4
CASSLGDLGYTF
>TRBJ2-7|TRBV3-1
CASSQEDQGGGPYEQYF
>TRBJ1-1|TRBV27
CASSLSVVLGAAEAFF
>TRBJ1-5|TRBV6-1
CASSEGQGYPQHF
>TRBJ2-2|TRBV2
CASSGSRGAGGTGELFF
>TRBJ1-5|TRBV7-2
CASSYGTGGHQPQHF
>TRBJ2-5|TRBV29-1
CSVSSGTGEETQYF
>TRBJ2-7|TRBV19
CASSTLDSSSYEQYF
>TRBJ2-1|TRBV19
CASSAGFNEQFF
>TRBJ2-7|TRBV27
CASSWTSFSYEQYF
>TRBJ2-7|TRBV3-1
CASSQDWRWGASKEGEQYF